These T cell receptor beta chains were read from a single sample in a study of TIL therapy for anti-PD-1-resistant metastatic lung cancer. Only in-frame clones appear in the TCRdb table, and some are missing; sequencing was by immunoSEQ multiplex PCR. The table lists some 46,000 clones, around 79% of them singletons. Sequencing used blood, obtained at baseline. The receptor source for this set is a man between 65 and 80 years old with non-small cell lung cancer. Each CDR3 is given with its conserved first and last residue. A D gene is named only where the DNA matches it firmly. Where a row states a size, it is once, few, many or the class of an expanded clone; other rows omit it.

-	few	TRBV6-5	TRBJ1-5	TGTGCCACCAGAAACGGTATAGCAAATCAGCCCCAGCATTTT	CATRNGIANQPQHF
-	-	TRBV28	TRBJ1-3	TGTGCCAGCAGCTTGGGACGGACCCATACCTCTGGAAACACCATATATTTT	CASSLGRTHTSGNTIYF
TRBD2	-	TRBV11-2	TRBJ2-1	TGTGCCAGCAGCTTAGCTGGCGGGAGCTACAATGAGCAGTTCTTC	CASSLAGGSYNEQFF
-	-	TRBV11-2	TRBJ1-2	TGTGCCAGCAGCTTAGATCGGCTCAGGTCTAACTATGGCTACACCTTC	CASSLDRLRSNYGYTF
TRBD1	-	TRBV7-4	TRBJ2-7	TGTGCCAGCAGCTATAGACAGGGATTGTCCTACGAGCAGTACTTC	CASSYRQGLSYEQYF
TRBD2	-	TRBV28	TRBJ2-1	TGTGCCAGCAGTTTAATGATGACTAGCGGCCGCTACAATGAGCAGTTCTTC	CASSLMMTSGRYNEQFF
-	medium-sized	TRBV5-1	TRBJ2-7	TGCGCCAGCAGCTTCCTCTACGAGCAGTACTTC	CASSFLYEQYF
-	-	TRBV18	TRBJ1-1	TGTGCCAGCTCTTCGACGGATTTTGAAGCTTTCTTT	CASSSTDFEAFF
-	-	TRBV5-1	TRBJ2-1	TGCGCCAGCAGCGCCCGCGCTAGCGAGAAGTACTACAATGAGCAGTTCTTC	CASSARASEKYYNEQFF
-	-	TRBV6-5	TRBJ1-5	TGTGCCAGCACCACGGGGGATAAGCAGCCCCAGCATTTT	CASTTGDKQPQHF
TRBD1	-	TRBV5-4	TRBJ2-5	TGTGCCAGCACCAAAAGTCAGGGGGCGGTGGAGACCCAGTACTTC	CASTKSQGAVETQYF
-	-	TRBV7-9	TRBJ1-4	TGTGCCAGCAGCCCAGGGCGGGAAAAACTGTTTTTT	CASSPGREKLFF
-	-	TRBV9	TRBJ2-7	TGTGCCAGCGCTCCAGGGGGCCGGCGGGAGACTTGCTACGAGCAGTACTTC	CASAPGGRRETCYEQYF
TRBD2	-	TRBV6-1	TRBJ2-7	TGTGCCAGCAGAATGCGGGAGGAGAGCTACGAGCAGTACTTC	CASRMREESYEQYF
TRBD1	-	TRBV29-1	TRBJ1-1	TGCAGCGTTGGGGGGCAGGGGGTTTCCCTTGAAGCTTTCTTT	CSVGGQGVSLEAFF
-	once	TRBV7-3	TRBJ2-1	TGTGCCAGCAGCATAGGGCATGAGCAGTTCTTC	CASSIGHEQFF
TRBD2	-	TRBV4-2	TRBJ2-1	TGTGCCAGCAGCCAAGGACGGGGGACTAGCGGGAGCGATGAGCAGTTCTTC	CASSQGRGTSGSDEQFF
-	-	TRBV7-2	TRBJ1-4	TGTGCCAGCAGCTTATCTCAGGGCGGCAGCGAAAAACTGTTTTTT	CASSLSQGGSEKLFF
-	once	TRBV29-1	TRBJ1-1	TGCAGCGTTGTTGAGGGGAACACTGAAGCTTTCTTT	CSVVEGNTEAFF
-	-	TRBV7-9	TRBJ2-5	TGTGCCAGCAGCTTAGCGGCAGGCCCCACTGAGACCCAGTACTTC	CASSLAAGPTETQYF
TRBD1	-	TRBV28	TRBJ2-7	TGTGCCAGCAGCGGGACAGGGGCCTACGAGCAGTACTTC	CASSGTGAYEQYF
-	-	TRBV5-1	TRBJ2-3	TGCGCCAGCAGCTTGGATACGCCCGGGACTTCGAGAACAGATACGCAGTATTTT	CASSLDTPGTSRTDTQYF
-	few	TRBV27	TRBJ1-1	TGTGCCAGCAGTTTAGGGTACCCAGGGAGCACTGAAGCTTTCTTT	CASSLGYPGSTEAFF
TRBD1	few	TRBV19	TRBJ1-5	TGTGCCAGTATGGCAGGGGGCTATGGAGGTCAGCCCCAGCATTTT	CASMAGGYGGQPQHF
TRBD2	-	TRBV6-1	TRBJ2-3	TGTGCCAGTTTATCCGGGACTAGAAGGTCAGATACGCAGTATTTT	CASLSGTRRSDTQYF
-	-	TRBV7-3	TRBJ2-1	TGTGCCAGCAGCTTAACCCGGCCTGCAGGTCCCGTTGAGCAGTTCTTC	CASSLTRPAGPVEQFF
-	-	TRBV5-4	TRBJ1-4	TGTGCCAGCAGCTTAGGGGGTTTGGTCGCATCTAATGAAAAACTGTTTTTT	CASSLGGLVASNEKLFF
-	-	TRBV7-8	TRBJ2-7	TGTGCCAGCAGCTTATTCGGCCGCACCCGTCCCGGCGAGCAGTACTTC	CASSLFGRTRPGEQYF
-	-	TRBV5-1	TRBJ1-3	TGCGCCAGCACGAACAGGGCTGGGGGAAACACCATATATTTT	CASTNRAGGNTIYF
TRBD2	-	TRBV9	TRBJ2-3	TGTGCCAGCAGCGTTACTAGCGGGCAAAGCACAGATACGCAGTATTTT	CASSVTSGQSTDTQYF
TRBD1	-	TRBV28	TRBJ2-6	TGTGCCAGCAGTCGACAGGGCAGCGGGGCCAACGTCCTGACTTTC	CASSRQGSGANVLTF
TRBD2	-	TRBV7-3	TRBJ2-3	TGTGCCAGCAGCTTGAAAGCGGGAGATTTAGATACGCAGTATTTT	CASSLKAGDLDTQYF
TRBD1	-	TRBV28	TRBJ2-2	TGTGCCACCCAAGGACAGGGGAACACCGGGGAGCTGTTTTTT	CATQGQGNTGELFF
TRBD2	-	TRBV28	TRBJ2-1	TGTGCCAGCAGTCCTAGGACTAGCGGGAGGAATGAGCAGTTCTTC	CASSPRTSGRNEQFF
-	few	TRBV5-4	TRBJ1-4	TGTGCCAGCAGCTTGGATGGGAGGGGGAATGAAAAACTGTTTTTT	CASSLDGRGNEKLFF
TRBD2	-	TRBV7-2	TRBJ2-3	TGTGCCAGCAGCTTATCCCCTAGCGGGAGCATCTGGAGAGATACGCAGTATTTT	CASSLSPSGSIWRDTQYF
-	-	TRBV11-2	TRBJ1-3	TGTGCCAGCAGCCCAATCGGCTCCCCGAGGGCTGGAAACACCATATATTTT	CASSPIGSPRAGNTIYF